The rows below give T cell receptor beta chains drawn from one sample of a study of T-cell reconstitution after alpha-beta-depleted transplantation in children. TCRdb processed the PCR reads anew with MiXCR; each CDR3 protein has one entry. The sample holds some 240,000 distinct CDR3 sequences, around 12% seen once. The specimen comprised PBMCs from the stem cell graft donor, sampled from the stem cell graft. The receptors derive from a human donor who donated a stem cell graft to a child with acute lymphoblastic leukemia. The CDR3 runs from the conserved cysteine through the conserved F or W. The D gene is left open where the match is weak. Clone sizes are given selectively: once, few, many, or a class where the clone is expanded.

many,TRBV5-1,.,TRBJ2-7,TGCGCCAGCAGCCCGAATCCAGGACGGGACGAGCAGTACTTC,CASSPNPGRDEQYF
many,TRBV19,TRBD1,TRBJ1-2,TGTGCCAGCAGAGCCGGGACAGGGATCAACTATGGCTACACCTTC,CASRAGTGINYGYTF
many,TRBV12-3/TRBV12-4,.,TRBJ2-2,TGTGCCAGCAGTTTAGTTGAAGGGCACACCGGGGAGCTGTTTTTT,CASSLVEGHTGELFF
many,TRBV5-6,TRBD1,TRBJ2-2,TGTGCCAGCAGCACCCCGGGACAGGGGGCAATCGGGGAGCTGTTTTTT,CASSTPGQGAIGELFF
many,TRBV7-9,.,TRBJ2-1,TGTGCCAGCAGCTTCGTGGTTGGCTCCTACAATGAGCAGTTCTTC,CASSFVVGSYNEQFF
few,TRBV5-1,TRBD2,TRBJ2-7,TGCGCCAGCAGCTCAGAGCTAGCGGGAGAATTCAGCTCCTACGAGCAGTACTTC,CASSSELAGEFSSYEQYF
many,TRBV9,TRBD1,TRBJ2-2,TGTGCCAGCAGCGAAAGGCACAGGGGTTTCGGCGGGGAGCTGTTTTTT,CASSERHRGFGGELFF
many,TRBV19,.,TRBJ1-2,TGTGCCAGTAGTATAAGGGGGAGTTCAACTAACTATGGCTACACCTTC,CASSIRGSSTNYGYTF
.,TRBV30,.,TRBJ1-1,TGTGCCTGGAAATACGACACTGAAGCTTTCTTT,CAWKYDTEAFF
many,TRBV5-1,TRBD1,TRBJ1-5,TGCGCCAGCAGCTTAACAGGGGAGCAGCCCCAGCATTTT,CASSLTGEQPQHF
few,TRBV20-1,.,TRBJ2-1,.,CSARAWGGGAPGAKEFF
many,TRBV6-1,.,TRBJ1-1,TGTGCCAGCAGTGGGGCCGTTATGAACACTGAAGCTTTCTTT,CASSGAVMNTEAFF
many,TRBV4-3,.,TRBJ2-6,TGCGCCAGCAGCCACCAAATAATCTCTGGGGCCAACGTCCTGACTTTC,CASSHQIISGANVLTF
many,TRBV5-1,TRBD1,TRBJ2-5,TGCGCCAGCAGCTTGGCTCCAGGGGGCATGGAGACCCAGTACTTC,CASSLAPGGMETQYF
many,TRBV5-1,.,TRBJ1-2,TGCGCCAGCAGCTCCCGGACGGGAGATGGCTACACCTTC,CASSSRTGDGYTF
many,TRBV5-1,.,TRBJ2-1,TGCGCCAGCAGCTGGTTCGGGGCTCACTCCTACAATGAGCAGTTCTTC,CASSWFGAHSYNEQFF
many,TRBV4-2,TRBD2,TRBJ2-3,TGTGCCAGCAGCCAGGCACTAGCGGGGGGGAACACAGATACGCAGTATTTT,CASSQALAGGNTDTQYF
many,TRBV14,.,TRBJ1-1,TGTGCCAGCAGCCAAGTCGGGCGGATTTCTGAAGCTTTCTTT,CASSQVGRISEAFF
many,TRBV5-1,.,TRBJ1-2,TGCGCCAGCAGCCCAAGACAGGACTATGCTAACTATGGCTACACCTTC,CASSPRQDYANYGYTF
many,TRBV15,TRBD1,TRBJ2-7,TGTGCCACCGGACACCTCCCAGGGGGATCCTACGAGCAGTACTTC,CATGHLPGGSYEQYF
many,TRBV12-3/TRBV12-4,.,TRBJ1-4,TGTGCCAGCAGTTTGAGGGGGGTCCATGAAAAACTGTTTTTT,CASSLRGVHEKLFF